A single sample is the source of the 3 T cell receptor beta chains below, sequenced in a study of blood T cell repertoires in COVID-19. Here immunoSEQ multiplex PCR was the method, and the copy in TCRdb shows in-frame clones only, minus some. The sample yields around 73,000 clones, roughly 80% seen once. Sequenced material: peripheral blood. These receptors were obtained from a human donor in a cohort sampled during active COVID-19.

The V and J genes are TRBV7-2 and TRBJ2-7; possibly TRBD2 for D (5 bases). Germline CDR1 and CDR2: SGHTA and FQGNSA. The CDR3 covers 14 residues. Trimming left V 5 bases short and J 6 bases short, with 17 bases between. CDR3: CASSPQAGVGEQYF. In DNA, the CDR3 is TGTGCCAGCAGCCCCCAGGCCGGGGTCGGCGAGCAGTACTTC. Variable domain in full (rest from reference TRBV7-2 and TRBJ2-7): GAGVSQSPSNKVTEKGKDVELRCDPISGHTALYWYRQSLGQGLEFLIYFQGNSAPDKSGLPSDRFSAERTGGSVSTLTIQRTQQEDSAVYLCASSPQAGVGEQYFGPGTRLTVT.

The V and J genes are TRBV9 and TRBJ2-3; D might be TRBD2 (6 bases). The V end lost 2 bases, the J end lost 2 bases, and 9 bases lay between the germline ends. The CDR3 runs 14 residues. The germline V gene encodes CDR1 SGDLS and CDR2 YYNGEE. The CDR3 loop reads CASSVGGFTDTQYF. CDR3 bases: TGTGCCAGCAGCGTCGGGGGATTCACAGATACGCAGTATTTT.

This clone was counted a few times. V is TRBV7-2 and J is TRBJ2-2, with D possibly being TRBD1 (5 bases). This CDR3 is 15 amino acids long. Trimming pared 1 base from V and 4 bases from J, leaving 10 bases between. Germline V gene data show CDR1 as SGHTA and CDR2 as FQGNSA. Written as DNA, the CDR3 is TGTGCCAGCAGCTTAGTCAGGGTTAGCACCGGGGAGCTGTTTTTT. This encodes CASSLVRVSTGELFF.